The 17 T cell receptor beta chains below were found in one sample sequenced in a study of Graves' ophthalmopathy and Graves' hyperthyroidism. The sequenced template was RNA, covering the TCR beta CDR3 region. Second-round multiplex PCR came after first-round RT-PCR with HTBI primers. MiXCR, run by TCRdb on the multiplex PCR reads, gives a single entry per CDR3 protein. The repertoire holds about 210,000 distinct CDR3 sequences, just under 30% seen once, with about 9.1% in the top ten. The sample consisted of peripheral blood. Receptors originate from a man between 50 and 59 years old with Graves' ophthalmopathy.

J is TRBJ2-7 and V is TRBV3-1; D unresolved. V was pared by 3 bases and J by 0 bases, with 12 bases between. The CDR3 contains 15 residues. The V gene's germline CDR1 is LGHDT and CDR2 YNNKEL (reference sequence). The CDR3 DNA sequence: TGTGCCAGCAGCCACCCCTCGTCCGGCTCCTACGAGCAGTACTTC. It codes for CASSHPSSGSYEQYF.

This clonotype was seen ten or more times. The rearrangement uses TRBV6-2 or TRBV6-3 and TRBJ2-3; TRBD2 matches 9 bases. Germline trimming cut 2 bases from V and 5 bases from J; bases unmatched to any gene: 8. The germline V gene encodes CDR1 MNHEY and CDR2 SVGEGT. This CDR3 contains 16 residues. CDR3 residues: CASSYEAGGPVDTQYF. Written as DNA, the CDR3 is TGTGCCAGCAGTTACGAGGCGGGAGGGCCCGTAGATACGCAGTATTTT.

This clonotype was observed at least ten times. This rearrangement joins TRBV29-1 to TRBJ2-7; D perhaps matches TRBD1 (6 bases). The CDR3 is 12 amino acids. Trimming pared 4 bases from V and 3 bases from J, leaving 10 bases between. Germline V CDR1 and CDR2: SQVTM, ANQGSEA. The CDR3 protein is CSVVRGNYEQYF. In DNA form, the CDR3 reads TGCAGCGTTGTTAGGGGGAACTACGAGCAGTACTTC.

This clonotype was counted many times. The CDR3 loop is CATSDRFQETQYF. Here the CDR3 DNA reads TGTGCCACCAGCGACAGGTTCCAGGAGACCCAGTACTTC. J is TRBJ2-5 and V is TRBV24-1, with a possible D match to TRBD1 (6 bases). Germline CDR1 KGHDR, CDR2 SFDVKD. This CDR3 is 13 amino acids long. Trimming took 7 bases from V and 5 from J, leaving 13 bases between them.

This clonotype showed up many times. The chain combines TRBV12-3 or TRBV12-4 with TRBJ2-2; tentatively, D is TRBD1 (6 bases). The CDR3 has 14 residues. The V end was cut by 7 bases, the J end by 2 bases, with 11 bases between. The CDR3 DNA sequence: TGTGCCAGCACCGAGACAGGAAACACCGGGGAGCTGTTTTTT. Its translation: CASTETGNTGELFF.

In its sample, this clonotype was seen many times. This chain joins TRBV24-1 and TRBJ1-1; TRBD1 agrees at 12 bases. V was pared by 5 bases and J by 0 bases, with 6 bases of the junction left unmatched. Germline CDR1 is KGHDR and CDR2 is SFDVKD. This CDR3 comprises 17 residues. In DNA form, the CDR3 reads TGTGCCACCAGTGCCCGGGACAGGGGGCAACTGAACACTGAAGCTTTCTTT. This sequence encodes CATSARDRGQLNTEAFF.

This clonotype was seen ten or more times. The chain links TRBV28 to TRBJ2-7; D perhaps matches TRBD2 (6 bases). Germline V gives CDR1 MDHEN, CDR2 SYDVKM. Trimming took off 6 bases at V and 0 bases at J, with 12 bases between the two ends. The CDR3 is 14 residues long. The CDR3 region is CASSSPSVSYEQYF. The CDR3 DNA reads TGTGCCAGCAGCTCTCCTAGCGTCTCCTACGAGCAGTACTTC.

This clonotype has ten or more counts. The CDR3 region has the DNA TGTGCCAGCAGGGAGACTAGCGGGAGGTTTTACGAGCAGTACTTC. It encodes CASRETSGRFYEQYF. This rearrangement joins TRBV2 to TRBJ2-7, with 13 bases matching TRBD2. Trimming removed 6 bases from V and 4 bases from J; junction bases left unmatched: 6. Germline CDR1 reads SNHLY; CDR2 reads FYNNEI. This CDR3 has 15 residues.

In its sample, this clonotype was seen many times. The chain uses TRBV20-1 and TRBJ1-5; D remains unclear. Germline V lookup: CDR1 DFQATT, CDR2 SNEGSKA (reference sequence). The V end lost 1 base, the J end lost 2 bases, and 12 bases lay between the germline ends. The CDR3 is 15 residues long. DNA for the CDR3: TGCAGTGCTAGAGCCGGGAGCTCCGGCAATCAGCCCCAGCATTTT. Its translation: CSARAGSSGNQPQHF.

The table lists this clonotype with many counts. The chain couples TRBV12-3 or TRBV12-4 to TRBJ1-2; D gene unclear. CDR3 length: 16 residues. Trimming pared 7 bases from V and 2 bases from J, leaving 20 bases between. Written as DNA, the CDR3 is TGTGCCAGCACGCCTACTTACAGCCAATCGAACTATGGCTACACCTTC. This encodes CASTPTYSQSNYGYTF.

In this sample, this clonotype turned up many times. This chain connects TRBV11-1 to TRBJ2-7; weak D call: TRBD1 (5 bases). The CDR3 is 16 amino acids. CDR1 is SGHAT and CDR2 is FQDESV in the germline V gene (reference sequence). Trimming cost V 5 bases and J 0 bases, with 17 bases left between them. For the CDR3, the DNA is TGTGCCAGCAGCACCGGAATAAGGGGTAGCTCCTACGAGCAGTACTTC. It translates to CASSTGIRGSSYEQYF. Looking up the rest from reference TRBV11-1 and TRBJ2-7 gives the full variable domain: EAEVAQSPRYKITEKSQAVAFWCDPISGHATLYWYRQILGQGPELLVQFQDESVVDDSQLPKDRFSAERLKGVDSTLKIQPAELGDSAMYLCASSTGIRGSSYEQYFGPGTRLTVT.

The genes are TRBV6-2 or TRBV6-3 and TRBJ2-7; D tentatively fits TRBD1 or TRBD2 (5 bases each). The ends were cut back, 6 bases at V and 6 bases at J, with 18 bases in the middle. Germline lookup yields CDR1 MNHEY and CDR2 SVGEGT. The CDR3 totals 14 residues. The CDR3 sequence: CASSPARGKSEQYF. Here the CDR3 DNA reads TGTGCCAGCAGCCCGGCGAGGGGAAAGAGCGAGCAGTACTTC.

This clonotype was seen at least ten times. One end of the junction varies from germline; a read error may be responsible. V is TRBV29-1 and J is TRBJ2-7; tentative D call: TRBD1 (7 bases). Germline CDR1 reads SQVTM; CDR2 reads ANQGSEA. This CDR3 has 13 residues. The CDR3 is CSVQTGDSYERYF. The CDR3 nucleotides are TGCAGCGTTCAAACAGGGGACTCCTACGAGCGGTACTTC.

The V gene is TRBV6-2 or TRBV6-3, the J gene TRBJ1-2; no definite D call. The CDR3 sequence is 12 residues long. The V gene's germline CDR1 is MNHEY and CDR2 SVGEGT. Trimming cost V 6 bases and J 7 bases, with 12 bases left between them. CDR3 bases: TGTGCCAGCAGCCAGGTTCTGGGTGGCTACACCTTC. Protein: CASSQVLGGYTF.

This clonotype was picked up many times. V and J are TRBV5-1 and TRBJ1-2; D may be TRBD1 (5 bases). Per the germline V gene, CDR1 is SGHRS and CDR2 is YFSETQ. There are 12 residues in the CDR3. The V and J ends lost 2 bases and 6 bases respectively, with 8 bases between them. CDR3: CASSLAGNGYTF. The CDR3 DNA follows: TGCGCCAGCAGCTTAGCAGGGAATGGCTACACCTTC.

This clonotype was detected many times. V usage is TRBV6-5 and J usage is TRBJ1-1; D uncertain. CDR3 size: 12 residues. Germline V gene data show CDR1 as MNHEY and CDR2 as SVGAGI. Trimming took 6 bases from V and 1 from J, leaving 6 bases between them. CDR3 DNA sequence: TGTGCCAGCAGAGACTCGAACACTGAAGCTTTCTTT. It specifies CASRDSNTEAFF.

The gene calls are TRBV15 and TRBJ1-2; D unresolved. Germline V gene sequence: CDR1 LNHNV, CDR2 YYDKDF (reference sequence). The CDR3 totals 12 residues. V gave up 4 bases and J gave up 6 bases, with 9 bases separating them. Here the CDR3 reads CATSTGVDGYTF. The CDR3 region has the DNA TGTGCCACCAGCACCGGGGTCGATGGCTACACCTTC. The entire variable domain, with the rest obtained from reference TRBV15 and TRBJ1-2, is as follows: DAMVIQNPRYQVTQFGKPVTLSCSQTLNHNVMYWYQQKSSQAPKLLFHYYDKDFNNEADTPDNFQSRRPNTSFCFLDIRSPGLGDTAMYLCATSTGVDGYTFGSGTRLTVV.